The 7 T cell receptor beta chains below all came from one sample that was sequenced in a study of cytomegalovirus exposure and HLA in healthy donors. This PCR relied on a set of 60 Vbeta primers and 13 Jbeta primers. Sequencing was performed with immunoSEQ multiplex PCR; in TCRdb, only in-frame clones are kept and a portion is missing. The sample's table shows more than 90,000 clones. Sequenced: PBMCs. The source is a man aged 35-49 years in good health and CMV-seropositive.

The rearrangement links TRBV7-3 to TRBJ1-1, with unresolved D. Germline V CDR1 and CDR2: SGHTA, FQGTGA. CDR3 length: 14 amino acids. Trimming shortened V by 5 bases and J by 4 bases, and 14 bases separated the two germline ends. In DNA, the CDR3 is TGTGCCAGCAGCCCGTCATCGAAGCTCACTGAAGCTTTCTTT. Its protein product is CASSPSSKLTEAFF.

The chain carries TRBV6-5 and TRBJ2-7; 7 nucleotides agree with TRBD1. J gave up 5 bases and V 6 bases, and 10 bases lay outside the gene matches. The CDR3 runs to 14 residues. From germline, CDR1 is MNHEY and CDR2 SVGAGI. The CDR3 coding sequence is TGTGCCAGCAGCAACAGGGGAACCCTGGACGAGCAGTACTTC. It is translated as CASSNRGTLDEQYF.

The V and J genes are TRBV5-4 and TRBJ1-2; 11 nucleotides line up with TRBD1. Germline CDR1 and CDR2: SGHNT and YYREEE (reference sequence). Trimming removed 0 bases from V and 6 bases from J; junction bases left unmatched: 7. The CDR3 consists of 16 residues. DNA of the CDR3: TGTGCCAGCAGCTTGGGGGGAGGACAGGGGGCTGATGGCTACACCTTC. The encoded protein is CASSLGGGQGADGYTF.

The chain is built from TRBV6-1 and TRBJ2-2; unclear D gene. Germline V lookup: CDR1 MNHNS, CDR2 SASEGT. The V end was cut by 6 bases, the J end by 1 base, with 9 bases between. The CDR3 is 14 residues long. CDR3 sequence (DNA): TGTGCCAGCAGGTCCTTTGTGAACACCGGGGAGCTGTTTTTT. Protein sequence: CASRSFVNTGELFF.

The chain joins TRBV28 to TRBJ2-7; 11 bases are a match to TRBD2. The CDR3 has 15 residues. The V gene's germline CDR1 is MDHEN and CDR2 SYDVKM. V lost 6 bases, J lost 5 bases, and 9 bases stayed unmatched. CDR3 sequence reads: CASSLIAGGRDEQYF. DNA of the CDR3: TGTGCCAGCAGCTTAATAGCGGGAGGGCGCGACGAGCAGTACTTC.

The gene calls are TRBV5-4 and TRBJ2-1; TRBD2 matches 7 bases. CDR3 length: 16 amino acids. Germline V lookup: CDR1 SGHNT, CDR2 YYREEE (reference sequence). Trimming removed 4 bases from V and 1 base from J; junction bases left unmatched: 8. CDR3 bases: TGTGCCAGCAGCGGCGGGAGCCTGGGGTCCTACAATGAGCAGTTCTTC. Protein: CASSGGSLGSYNEQFF.

This chain joins TRBV7-8 and TRBJ1-1, with 10 positions matching TRBD1. Looked up from germline, CDR1 is SGHVS and CDR2 is FQNEAQ. V lost 4 bases and J lost 6; bases outside the gene matches: 5. The length of the CDR3 is 14 residues. The CDR3 protein is CASSSAGQGAEAFF. Here the CDR3 DNA reads TGTGCCAGCAGCTCCGCCGGACAGGGGGCTGAAGCTTTCTTT.